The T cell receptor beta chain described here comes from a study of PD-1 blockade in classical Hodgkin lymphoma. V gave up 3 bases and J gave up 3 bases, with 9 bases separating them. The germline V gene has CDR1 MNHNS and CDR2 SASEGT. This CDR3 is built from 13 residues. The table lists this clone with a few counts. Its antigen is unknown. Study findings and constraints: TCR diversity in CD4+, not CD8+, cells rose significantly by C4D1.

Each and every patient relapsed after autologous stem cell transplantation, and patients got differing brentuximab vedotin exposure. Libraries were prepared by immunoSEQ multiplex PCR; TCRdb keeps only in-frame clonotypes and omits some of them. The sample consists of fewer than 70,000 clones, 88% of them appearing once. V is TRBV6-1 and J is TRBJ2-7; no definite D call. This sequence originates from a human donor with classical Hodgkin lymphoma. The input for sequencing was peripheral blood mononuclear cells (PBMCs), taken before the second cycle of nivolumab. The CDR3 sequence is CASSDGNHYEQYF. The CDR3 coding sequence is TGTGCCAGCAGTGACGGCAACCACTACGAGCAGTACTTC.